The 11 T cell receptor beta chains presented below share a single source sample, sequenced in a study of blood T cells in healthy people across ages (dated by TCRdb to between 2015 and 2016). Library preparation employed 5' RACE. The run used an Illumina HiSeq 2500. A second PCR of roughly 7 to 12 cycles was performed with a sample-barcoded 5' primer and a J-beta primer mix. The raw public reads went through TCRdb reprocessing: fastp at Q25, MiXCR clone calling, in-frame beta chains kept. CDR3 protein sequences are deduplicated, and each keeps its most common genes and DNA. The sample table records around 1,000,000 distinct CDR3 sequences; 35% to 40% of these occur just once. The top ten clonotypes cover roughly 14% of the sample. Sequencing was carried out using blood. Receptor source: a man between 18 and 29 years old in good health.

The chain has TRBV20-1 and TRBJ2-3; 9 bases are shared with TRBD2. Per germline, CDR1 DFQATT and CDR2 SNEGSKA (reference sequence). CDR3 length equals 14 residues. V dropped 4 bases and J dropped 2; count of bases not matched to a gene: 4. The CDR3 loop is CSAISGGYTDTQYF. The CDR3 bases are TGCAGTGCTATTAGCGGGGGCTACACAGATACGCAGTATTTT.

The J gene is TRBJ2-2, the V gene TRBV12-3 or TRBV12-4; a weak D match, TRBD1 (6 bases). V lost 4 bases and J lost 7, with 10 bases in between. The CDR3 covers 13 residues. The CDR3 here is CASSSRGVGELFF. Written as DNA, the CDR3 is TGTGCCAGCAGTTCCAGGGGTGTCGGGGAGCTGTTTTTT.

CDR3 nucleotide sequence: TGCAGCGTTGAGGGAGGGGATGGTGGCTACACCTTC. This gives the protein CSVEGGDGGYTF. The gene calls are TRBV29-1 and TRBJ1-2; D possibly corresponds to TRBD1 (5 bases). The germline V and J ends were trimmed by 3 bases and 7 bases, with 12 bases remaining between them. CDR3 length: 12 amino acids. Germline assignment: CDR1 SQVTM and CDR2 ANQGSEA.

This clonotype was found many times. The V call is TRBV11-2, the J call TRBJ1-2; D might be TRBD1 (6 bases). Germline CDR1 SGHAT, CDR2 FQNNGV. V lost 3 bases and J lost 0, with 8 bases in between. This CDR3 region has 14 residues. CDR3 sequence (DNA): TGTGCCAGCAGCTTGGGGGCGACTAACTATGGCTACACCTTC. This sequence encodes CASSLGATNYGYTF. The full variable domain, completed using reference TRBV11-2 and TRBJ1-2, is EAGVAQSPRYKIIEKRQSVAFWCNPISGHATLYWYQQILGQGPKLLIQFQNNGVVDDSQLPKDRFSAERLKGVDSTLKIQPAKLEDSAVYLCASSLGATNYGYTFGSGTRLTVV.

This sequence joins TRBV12-3 or TRBV12-4 and TRBJ1-6, with TRBD1 as a possible D gene (6 bases). This CDR3 is built from 15 residues. V was shortened by 0 bases and J by 10 bases, with 13 bases between the two germline ends. The CDR3 DNA follows: TGTGCCAGCAGTTTAGCAACAGGGATCGGATCACCCCTCCACTTT. It codes for CASSLATGIGSPLHF.

The chain employs TRBV9 and TRBJ2-3; D might be TRBD1 (6 bases). The CDR3 is made up of 16 amino acids. Looked up from germline, CDR1 is SGDLS and CDR2 is YYNGEE. V dropped 2 bases and J dropped 2 bases, with 15 bases sitting between them. The CDR3, as DNA: TGTGCCAGCAGCGTCGGACAGAGAGCTTTCACAGATACGCAGTATTTT. It yields the protein CASSVGQRAFTDTQYF.

The chain has TRBV25-1 and TRBJ1-5; TRBD1 might be the D (5 bases). V shed 3 bases and J shed 3 bases, with 12 bases lying between them. Germline loops: CDR1 MGHDK, CDR2 SYGVNS. The CDR3 loop spans 15 amino acids. CDR3 nucleotide sequence: TGTGCCAGCAGTGACACTTCGGGGGACAATCAGCCCCAGCATTTT. It is translated as CASSDTSGDNQPQHF.

This clonotype was seen a handful of times. This chain uses TRBV4-3 with TRBJ2-5; the D gene is possibly TRBD1 (5 bases). V lost 0 bases to trimming and J lost 4 bases, with 21 bases between them. Looked up from germline, CDR1 is LGHNA and CDR2 is YSLEER. The CDR3 spans 18 residues. CDR3 amino acids: CASSQDWQGIREAETQYF. DNA for the CDR3: TGCGCCAGCAGCCAAGATTGGCAGGGTATAAGAGAAGCAGAGACCCAGTACTTC.

The V gene is TRBV7-2, the J gene TRBJ1-5, with D hard to call. The CDR3 runs to 13 residues. Trimming cost V 3 bases and J 7 bases, with 10 bases left between them. Germline CDR1 SGHTA, CDR2 FQGNSA. CDR3 in DNA: TGTGCCAGCAGCTTGGGAACCGTCCAGCCCCAGCATTTT. This codes for CASSLGTVQPQHF. Full variable domain (missing parts from reference TRBV7-2 and TRBJ1-5): GAGVSQSPSNKVTEKGKDVELRCDPISGHTALYWYRQSLGQGLEFLIYFQGNSAPDKSGLPSDRFSAERTGGSVSTLTIQRTQQEDSAVYLCASSLGTVQPQHFGDGTRLSIL.

The chain recombines TRBV3-1 with TRBJ2-5; TRBD2 is a possible D gene (6 bases). CDR3 length: 15 residues. CDR1 and CDR2 from the germline V gene are LGHDT and YNNKEL (reference sequence). V was shortened by 4 bases and J by 5 bases, with 17 bases between the two germline ends. The CDR3 DNA follows: TGTGCCAGCAGCCGAGCTTTAAGCGGGTGGGAGACCCAGTACTTC. Residues: CASSRALSGWETQYF.

The table lists this clonotype with a few counts. V usage is TRBV20-1 and J usage is TRBJ2-4, with D possibly being TRBD1 or TRBD2 (7 bases each). CDR1 and CDR2 from the germline V gene are DFQATT and SNEGSKA (reference sequence). V was clipped by 2 bases and J by 2 bases, with 16 bases between them. This CDR3 has 16 residues. The CDR3 loop reads CSARLRQGGTKNIQYF. DNA for the CDR3: TGCAGTGCTAGACTTCGACAGGGAGGGACCAAAAACATTCAGTACTTC.